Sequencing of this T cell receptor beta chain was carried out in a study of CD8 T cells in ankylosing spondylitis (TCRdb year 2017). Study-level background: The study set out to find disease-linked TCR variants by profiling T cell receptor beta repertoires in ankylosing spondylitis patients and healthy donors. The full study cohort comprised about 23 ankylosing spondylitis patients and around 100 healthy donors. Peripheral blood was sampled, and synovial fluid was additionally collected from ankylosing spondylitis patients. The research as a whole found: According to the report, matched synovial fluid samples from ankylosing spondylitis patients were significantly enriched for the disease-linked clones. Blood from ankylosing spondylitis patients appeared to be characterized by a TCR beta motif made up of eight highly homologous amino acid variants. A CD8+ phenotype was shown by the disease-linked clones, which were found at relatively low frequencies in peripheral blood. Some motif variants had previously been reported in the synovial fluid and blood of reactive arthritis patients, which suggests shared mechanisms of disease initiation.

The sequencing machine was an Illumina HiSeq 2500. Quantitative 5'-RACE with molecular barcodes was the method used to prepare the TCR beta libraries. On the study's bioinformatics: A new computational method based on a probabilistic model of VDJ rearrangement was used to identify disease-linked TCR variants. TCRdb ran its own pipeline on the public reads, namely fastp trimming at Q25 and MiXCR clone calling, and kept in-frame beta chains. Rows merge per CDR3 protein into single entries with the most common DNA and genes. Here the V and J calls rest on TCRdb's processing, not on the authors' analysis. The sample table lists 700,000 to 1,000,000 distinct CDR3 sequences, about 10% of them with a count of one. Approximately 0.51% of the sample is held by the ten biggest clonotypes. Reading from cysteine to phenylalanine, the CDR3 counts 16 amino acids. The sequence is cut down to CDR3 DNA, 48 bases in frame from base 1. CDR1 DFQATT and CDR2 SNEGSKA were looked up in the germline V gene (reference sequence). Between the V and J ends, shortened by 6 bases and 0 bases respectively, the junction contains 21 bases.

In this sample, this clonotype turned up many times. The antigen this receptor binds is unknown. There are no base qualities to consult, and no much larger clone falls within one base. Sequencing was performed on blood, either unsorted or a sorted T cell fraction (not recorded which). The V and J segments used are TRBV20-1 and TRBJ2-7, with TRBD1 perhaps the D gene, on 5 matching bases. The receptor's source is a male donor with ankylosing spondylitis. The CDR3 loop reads CSAKTAATAYSYEQYF. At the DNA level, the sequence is TGCAGTGCAAAGACGGCCGCGACAGCGTACTCCTACGAGCAGTACTTC.